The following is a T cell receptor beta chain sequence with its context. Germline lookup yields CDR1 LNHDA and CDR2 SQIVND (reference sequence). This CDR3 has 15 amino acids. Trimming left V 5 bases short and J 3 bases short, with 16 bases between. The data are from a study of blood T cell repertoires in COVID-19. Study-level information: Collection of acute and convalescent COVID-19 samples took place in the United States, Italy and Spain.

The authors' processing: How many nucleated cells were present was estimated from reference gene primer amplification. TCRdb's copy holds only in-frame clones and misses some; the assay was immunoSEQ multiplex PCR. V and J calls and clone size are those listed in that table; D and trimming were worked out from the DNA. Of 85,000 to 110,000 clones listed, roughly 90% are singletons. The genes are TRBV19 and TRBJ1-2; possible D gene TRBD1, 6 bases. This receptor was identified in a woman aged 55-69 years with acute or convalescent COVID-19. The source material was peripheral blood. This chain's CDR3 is CASSVYHRADYGYTF. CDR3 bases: TGTGCCAGTAGTGTTTATCACAGGGCTGACTATGGCTACACCTTC.